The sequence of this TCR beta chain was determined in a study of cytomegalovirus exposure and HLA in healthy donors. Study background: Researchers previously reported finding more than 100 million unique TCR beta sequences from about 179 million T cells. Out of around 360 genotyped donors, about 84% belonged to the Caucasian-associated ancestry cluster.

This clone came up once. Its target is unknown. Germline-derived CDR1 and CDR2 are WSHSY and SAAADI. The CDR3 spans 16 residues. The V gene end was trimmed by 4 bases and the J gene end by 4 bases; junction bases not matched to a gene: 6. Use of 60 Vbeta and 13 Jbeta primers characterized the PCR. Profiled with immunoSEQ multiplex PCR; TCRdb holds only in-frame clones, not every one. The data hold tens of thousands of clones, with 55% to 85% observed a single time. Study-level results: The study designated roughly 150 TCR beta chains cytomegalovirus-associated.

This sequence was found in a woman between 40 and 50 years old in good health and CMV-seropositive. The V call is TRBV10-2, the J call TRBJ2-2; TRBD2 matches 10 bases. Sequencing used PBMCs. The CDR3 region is CASSGPSGSSTGELFF. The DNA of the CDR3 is TGCGCCAGCAGTGGCCCTAGCGGGAGCTCCACCGGGGAGCTGTTTTTT.